The entry below gives a single TCR beta chain sequence along with its context. Its antigen is unidentified. Terminally differentiated effector memory CD45RA+ cells were excluded by CCR7 positive selection of CD45RO-negative cells. These data are taken from a study of shared clonotypes between healthy human individuals. Study at large: Samples came from two female and a few male donors aged 18 to 49.

Germline assignment: CDR1 SEHNR and CDR2 FQNEAQ (reference sequence). V was pared by 5 bases and J by 3 bases, with 9 bases of the junction left unmatched. There are 17 residues in the CDR3. For every subset, genomic DNA was evenly distributed across several immunoSEQ plates. This table comes from immunoSEQ multiplex PCR, and its TCRdb copy is limited to in-frame clones, with some not included. The table has fewer than 700,000 clones, around 95% seen once. Findings and limits, study-wide: The naive CD4 repertoires of a few donors were compared, and around 4.9% of clonotypes were shared.

The gene calls are TRBV7-9 and TRBJ1-3; TRBD1 matches 11 bases. This TCR was recovered from a woman in her twenties or thirties in good health. The sequenced sample was naive CD8+ T cells sorted from blood. Written as DNA, the CDR3 is TGTGCCAGCAGCACCGGGACAGGGGGTATTCTTGGAAACACCATATATTTT. Translating gives CASSTGTGGILGNTIYF.